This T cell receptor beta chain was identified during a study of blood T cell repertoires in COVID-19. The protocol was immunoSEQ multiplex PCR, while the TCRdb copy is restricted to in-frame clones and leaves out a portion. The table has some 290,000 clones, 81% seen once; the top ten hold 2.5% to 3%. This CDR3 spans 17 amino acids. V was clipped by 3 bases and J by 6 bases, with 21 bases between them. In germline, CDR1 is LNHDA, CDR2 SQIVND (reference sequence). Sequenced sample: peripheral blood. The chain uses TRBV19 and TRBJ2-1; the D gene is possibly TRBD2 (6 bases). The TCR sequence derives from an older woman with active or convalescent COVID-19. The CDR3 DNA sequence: TGTGCCAGTAGTATTAGGTGGTGGAGGGTAAACGCCAATGAGCAGTTCTTC. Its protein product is CASSIRWWRVNANEQFF.